The T cell receptor beta chain described here comes from a study of regulatory T cells in long-lasting Graves disease. Documented time point: newly diagnosed GD, antithyroid drugs for less than 3 months. PBMCs were the source of the RNA used for TCR sequencing. Construction of the TCR beta libraries employed iRepertoire HTBI primers in conjunction with Arm-PCR of CDR3 regions. From the multiplex PCR reads, TCRdb called clonotypes with MiXCR, one entry per CDR3 protein. Of fewer than 550,000 distinct CDR3 sequences detected, roughly 15% appear once; the ten largest clones hold approximately 25%. Germline V gives CDR1 MGHRA, CDR2 YSYEKL. The CDR3 is made up of 16 amino acids. Losses at the gene ends were 0 bases for V and 6 bases for J; bases not matched to a gene: 7. These data also featured in a second study, about T cells in Graves' hyperthyroidism and ophthalmopathy. That investigation notes: Also found in blood were most expanded thyroid clonotypes above 0.001.

J is TRBJ1-4 and V is TRBV4-1, with 7 nucleotides matching TRBD1. The receptor's source is a woman aged 35-60 years with Graves disease. Material: peripheral blood mononuclear cells (PBMCs), obtained at new diagnosis, from a patient treated with antithyroid drugs. Written as DNA, the CDR3 is TGCGCCAGCAGCCAAGATGGGGCAGGGGGTTATGAAAAACTGTTTTTT. Translating it yields CASSQDGAGGYEKLFF.